The 14 T cell receptor beta chains in this list originate from one sample, sequenced in a study of blood T cell repertoires in COVID-19. Libraries were prepared by immunoSEQ multiplex PCR; TCRdb keeps only in-frame clonotypes and omits some of them. This table has under 65,000 clones, about nine tenths appearing once. Specimen: peripheral blood. All receptors derive from a human donor in a cohort sampled during active COVID-19.

The chain combines TRBV28 with TRBJ1-5; 8 bases are shared with TRBD1. The CDR3 spans 15 residues. Germline V gene data show CDR1 as MDHEN and CDR2 as SYDVKM. V trimming: 2 bases; J trimming: 2 bases; junction bases outside the gene matches: 2. Here the CDR3 reads CASSLAGQGNQPQHF. The CDR3 DNA is TGTGCCAGCAGTTTAGCGGGACAGGGCAATCAGCCCCAGCATTTT.

DNA of the CDR3: TGTGCCAGCCGTCGTGGGTTGGCGGAAAACATTCAGTACTTC. This codes for CASRRGLAENIQYF. The rearrangement uses TRBV2 and TRBJ2-4; D remains unclear. The CDR3 totals 14 residues. Germline V gene data show CDR1 as SNHLY and CDR2 as FYNNEI. The V end was cut by 8 bases, the J end by 5 bases, with 16 bases between.

The chain uses TRBV14 and TRBJ2-7, with TRBD2 matching 8 bases. The J segment lost 3 bases and the V segment lost 0 bases, leaving 7 bases of the junction unmatched. The CDR3 is made up of 16 amino acids. Per germline, CDR1 SGHDN and CDR2 FVKESK. The CDR3 DNA is TGTGCCAGCAGCCAAGATGAGCTAGCGGGCCTCTACGAGCAGTACTTC. The encoded protein is CASSQDELAGLYEQYF.

The rearrangement joins TRBV25-1 to TRBJ2-2; D is uncertain. V was clipped by 7 bases and J by 5 bases, with 5 bases between them. CDR1 and CDR2 from the germline V gene are MGHDK and SYGVNS. The CDR3 is 11 residues long. CDR3 amino acids: CASIGTGELFF. DNA of the CDR3: TGTGCCAGCATCGGGACCGGGGAGCTGTTTTTT.

V is TRBV6-1 and J is TRBJ1-4; 8 bases fit TRBD1. V gave up 3 bases and J gave up 10 bases; unmatched junction bases: 7. The CDR3 runs 14 residues. The V gene's germline CDR1 is MNHNS and CDR2 SASEGT. The CDR3 coding sequence is TGTGCCAGCAGTGATTGGACAGGGAAGGCAAAACTGTTTTTT. Its translation is CASSDWTGKAKLFF.

The J gene is TRBJ2-3, the V gene TRBV21-1; no check of the table's D call, TRBD2, against the DNA was made. TRBV21-1 is a pseudogene segment. The CDR3 has 17 amino acids. The CDR3 here is CASSKEGGQGSTDTQYF. CDR3 DNA sequence: TGTGCCAGCAGCAAAGAGGGGGGGCAGGGTTCCACAGATACGCAGTATTTT.

CDR3 amino acids: CASSPLTGNGYTF. The DNA of the CDR3 is TGTGCCAGCAGTCCACTCACAGGGAATGGCTACACCTTC. The gene calls are TRBV28 and TRBJ1-2, with TRBD1 as a possible D gene (6 bases). Germline CDR1 reads MDHEN; CDR2 reads SYDVKM. The CDR3 length is 13 residues. V shed 5 bases and J shed 6 bases, with 13 bases lying between them.

This sequence joins TRBV28 and TRBJ1-2; weak D call: TRBD1 (5 bases). The CDR3 has 13 residues. Trimming cost V 6 bases and J 4 bases, with 12 bases left between them. CDR1 MDHEN and CDR2 SYDVKM come from the germline V gene. The DNA for the CDR3 is TGTGCCAGCAGGTCGCACAGGCTCTATGGCTACACCTTC. Translation gives CASRSHRLYGYTF.

The V gene is TRBV5-6, the J gene TRBJ2-7; 10 positions match TRBD2. Germline V gene sequence: CDR1 SGHDT, CDR2 YYEEEE. Trimming cost V 0 bases and J 4 bases; bases outside gene matches: 4. This CDR3 contains 15 residues. The CDR3 coding sequence is TGTGCCAGCAGCTTGGGTCTAGCGGGGGCTTACGAGCAGTACTTC. Translated, it gives CASSLGLAGAYEQYF.

V gene TRBV5-6 combines with J gene TRBJ2-7; 7 bases agree with TRBD1. The germline gives CDR1 SGHDT, CDR2 YYEEEE. J was trimmed by 3 bases and V by 4 bases; bases with no gene match: 4. The CDR3 is 13 residues long. CDR3 in DNA: TGTGCCAGCAGCGGACAGGTTAGCTACGAGCAGTACTTC. Protein: CASSGQVSYEQYF. The variable domain in full, with the rest retrieved from reference TRBV5-6 and TRBJ2-7, is DAGVTQSPTHLIKTRGQQVTLRCSPKSGHDTVSWYQQALGQGPQFIFQYYEEEERQRGNFPDRFSGHQFPNYSSELNVNALLLGDSALYLCASSGQVSYEQYFGPGTRLTVT.

CDR3: CASRLQAPHLYGYTF. In DNA, the CDR3 is TGTGCCAGTAGGCTACAGGCACCCCATCTCTATGGCTACACCTTC. The rearrangement uses TRBV19 and TRBJ1-2, with TRBD1 as a possible D gene (5 bases). Germline V lookup: CDR1 LNHDA, CDR2 SQIVND (reference sequence). This CDR3 is 15 amino acids long. Deletions cut 6 bases from V and 4 bases from J, with 18 bases between.

The chain joins TRBV3-1 (or the pseudogene TRBV3-2) to TRBJ2-2, with D perhaps matching TRBD2 (5 bases). The CDR3 extends over 14 amino acids. CDR1 and CDR2 from the germline V gene are LGHDT and YNNKEL (reference sequence). V lost 2 bases and J 4 bases, leaving 8 bases between the germline ends. DNA for the CDR3: TGTGCCAGCAGCCAAAGGACTGGCACCGGGGAGCTGTTTTTT. Translation: CASSQRTGTGELFF.

This chain connects TRBV7-9 to TRBJ2-3; possible D gene TRBD2, 6 bases. Germline V lookup: CDR1 SEHNR, CDR2 FQNEAQ (reference sequence). The CDR3 sequence is 16 residues long. V was clipped by 4 bases and J by 2 bases, with 16 bases between them. The chain's CDR3 is CASSSFGGLDTDTQYF. CDR3 coding DNA: TGTGCCAGCAGCTCATTCGGGGGACTGGACACAGATACGCAGTATTTT. Using reference TRBV7-9 and TRBJ2-3 for the parts outside the CDR3, the full variable domain is DTGVSQNPRHKITKRGQNVTFRCDPISEHNRLYWYRQTLGQGPEFLTYFQNEAQLEKSRLLSDRFSAERPKGSFSTLEIQRTEQGDSAMYLCASSSFGGLDTDTQYFGPGTRLTVL.

The V call is TRBV27, the J call TRBJ2-7; possibly TRBD1 for D (6 bases). The CDR3 consists of 16 residues. Trimming left V 5 bases short and J 3 bases short, with 20 bases between. Germline V gene sequence: CDR1 MNHEY, CDR2 SMNVEV (reference sequence). The CDR3 coding sequence is TGTGCCAGCAGTCCTCCGGGACACCGAGAACGCTACGAGCAGTACTTC. Translating it yields CASSPPGHRERYEQYF.